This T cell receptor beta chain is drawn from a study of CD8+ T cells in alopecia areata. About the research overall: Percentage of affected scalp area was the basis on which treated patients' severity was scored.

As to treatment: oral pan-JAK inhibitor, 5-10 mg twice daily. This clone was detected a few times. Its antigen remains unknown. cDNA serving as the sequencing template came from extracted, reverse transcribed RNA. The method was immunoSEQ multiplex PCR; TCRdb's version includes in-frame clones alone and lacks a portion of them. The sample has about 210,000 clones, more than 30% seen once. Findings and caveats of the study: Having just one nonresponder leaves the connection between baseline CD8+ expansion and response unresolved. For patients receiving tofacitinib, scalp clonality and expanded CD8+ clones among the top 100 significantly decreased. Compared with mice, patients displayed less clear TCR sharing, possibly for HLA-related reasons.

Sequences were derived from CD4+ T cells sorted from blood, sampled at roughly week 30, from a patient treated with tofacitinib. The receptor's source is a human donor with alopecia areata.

In DNA form, the CDR3 reads TGCAGCGTTGACCGCCAGGGGCAAAGCAAGAGTGAAGCTTTCTTT. It is translated as CSVDRQGQSKSEAFF. The genes are TRBV29-1 and TRBJ1-1; D perhaps matches TRBD1 (6 bases). Trimming removed 3 bases from V and 7 bases from J, with 21 bases in between. The CDR3 consists of 15 residues. Germline V gene data show CDR1 as SQVTM and CDR2 as ANQGSEA.